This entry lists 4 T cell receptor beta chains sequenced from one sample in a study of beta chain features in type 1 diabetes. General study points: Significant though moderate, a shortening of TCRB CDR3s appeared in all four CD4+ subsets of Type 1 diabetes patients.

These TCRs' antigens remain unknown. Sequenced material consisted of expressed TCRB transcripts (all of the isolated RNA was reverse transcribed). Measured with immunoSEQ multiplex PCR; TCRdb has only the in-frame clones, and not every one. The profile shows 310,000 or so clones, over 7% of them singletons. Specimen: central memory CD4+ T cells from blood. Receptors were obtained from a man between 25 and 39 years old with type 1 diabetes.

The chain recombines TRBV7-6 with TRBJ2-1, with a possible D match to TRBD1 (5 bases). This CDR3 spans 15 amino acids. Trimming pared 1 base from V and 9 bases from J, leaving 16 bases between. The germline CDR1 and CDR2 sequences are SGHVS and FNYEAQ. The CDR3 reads CASSLGQPEASEQFF. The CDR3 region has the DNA TGTGCCAGCAGCTTAGGACAGCCGGAAGCCAGTGAGCAGTTCTTC.

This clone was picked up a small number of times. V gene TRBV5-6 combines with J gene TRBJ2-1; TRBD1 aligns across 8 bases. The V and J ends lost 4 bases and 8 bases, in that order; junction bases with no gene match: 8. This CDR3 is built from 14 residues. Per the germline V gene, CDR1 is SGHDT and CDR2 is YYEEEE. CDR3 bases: TGTGCCAGCAGCGCCGTGACAGGGGCGGATGAGCAGTTCTTC. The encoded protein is CASSAVTGADEQFF. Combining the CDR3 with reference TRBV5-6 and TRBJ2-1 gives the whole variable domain DAGVTQSPTHLIKTRGQQVTLRCSPKSGHDTVSWYQQALGQGPQFIFQYYEEEERQRGNFPDRFSGHQFPNYSSELNVNALLLGDSALYLCASSAVTGADEQFFGPGTRLTVL.

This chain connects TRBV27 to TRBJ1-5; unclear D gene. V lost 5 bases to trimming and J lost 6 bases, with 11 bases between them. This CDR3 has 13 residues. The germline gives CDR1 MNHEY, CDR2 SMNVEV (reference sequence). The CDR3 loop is CASSILMSQPQHF. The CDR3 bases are TGTGCCAGCAGTATACTTATGAGTCAGCCCCAGCATTTT.

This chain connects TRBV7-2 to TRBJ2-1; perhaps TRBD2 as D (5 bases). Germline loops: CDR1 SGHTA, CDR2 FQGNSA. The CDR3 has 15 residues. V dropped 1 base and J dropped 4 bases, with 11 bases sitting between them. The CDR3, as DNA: TGTGCCAGCAGCTTAGGAGGCGGAGGATACAATGAGCAGTTCTTC. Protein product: CASSLGGGGYNEQFF.